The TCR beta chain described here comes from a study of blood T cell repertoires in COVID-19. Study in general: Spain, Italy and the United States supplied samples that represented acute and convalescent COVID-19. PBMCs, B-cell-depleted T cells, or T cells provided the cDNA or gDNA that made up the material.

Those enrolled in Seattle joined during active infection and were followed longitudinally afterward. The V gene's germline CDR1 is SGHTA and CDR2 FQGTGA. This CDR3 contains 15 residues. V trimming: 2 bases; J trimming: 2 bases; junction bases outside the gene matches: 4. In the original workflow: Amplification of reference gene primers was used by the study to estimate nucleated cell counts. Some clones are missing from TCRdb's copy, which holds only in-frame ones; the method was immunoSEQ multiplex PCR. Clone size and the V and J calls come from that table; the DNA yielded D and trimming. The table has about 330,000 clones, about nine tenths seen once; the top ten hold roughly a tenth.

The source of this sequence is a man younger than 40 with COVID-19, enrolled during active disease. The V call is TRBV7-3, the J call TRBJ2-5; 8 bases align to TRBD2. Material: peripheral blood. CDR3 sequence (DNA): TGTGCCAGCAGCTTACTTGGCGGGAGGCAAGAGACCCAGTACTTC. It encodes CASSLLGGRQETQYF. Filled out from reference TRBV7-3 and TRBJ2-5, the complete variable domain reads GAGVSQTPSNKVTEKGKYVELRCDPISGHTALYWYRQSLGQGPEFLIYFQGTGAADDSGLPNDRFFAVRPEGSVSTLKIQRTERGDSAVYLCASSLLGGRQETQYFGPGTRLLVL.